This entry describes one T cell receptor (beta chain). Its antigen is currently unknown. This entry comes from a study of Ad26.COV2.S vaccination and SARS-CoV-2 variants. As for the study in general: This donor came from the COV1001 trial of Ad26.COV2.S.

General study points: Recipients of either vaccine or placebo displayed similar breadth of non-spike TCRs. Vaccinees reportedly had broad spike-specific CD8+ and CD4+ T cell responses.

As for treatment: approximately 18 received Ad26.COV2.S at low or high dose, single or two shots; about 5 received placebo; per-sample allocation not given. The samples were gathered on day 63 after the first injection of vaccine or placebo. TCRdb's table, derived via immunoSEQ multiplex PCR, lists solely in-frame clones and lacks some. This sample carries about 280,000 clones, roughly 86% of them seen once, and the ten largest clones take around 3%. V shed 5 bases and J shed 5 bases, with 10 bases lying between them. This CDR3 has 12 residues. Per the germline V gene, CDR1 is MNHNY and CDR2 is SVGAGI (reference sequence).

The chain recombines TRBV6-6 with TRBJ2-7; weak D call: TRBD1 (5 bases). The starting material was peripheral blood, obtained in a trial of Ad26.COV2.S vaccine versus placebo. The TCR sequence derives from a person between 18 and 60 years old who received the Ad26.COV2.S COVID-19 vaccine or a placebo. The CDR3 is CASSRGYDEQYF. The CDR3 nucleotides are TGTGCCAGCAGTAGGGGTTACGACGAGCAGTACTTC.